This T cell receptor (beta chain) was recorded in a study of STAT5B mutations in CD4+ large granular lymphocyte leukemia. Whole-study findings and limits: The CD4+ versus CD8+ T-LGLL clonality difference may reflect limited sample size.

This clone was observed once. The antigen is unknown. As processed by the authors: Lowest detectable productive clonotype frequency was 2.59 x 10-5. Libraries were prepared by immunoSEQ multiplex PCR; TCRdb keeps only in-frame clonotypes and omits some of them. Clone size and the V and J calls come from that table; the DNA yielded D and trimming. The sample includes tens of thousands of clones, about four fifths of them seen just once. Source material: CD4+ T cells from blood buffy coats. The TCR was taken from a human donor in good health.

CDR3 in DNA: TGTGCCAGCAGCCCGAGACTAGCTTCTGCGGGGGAGACCCAGTACTTC. Translation gives CASSPRLASAGETQYF. The chain joins TRBV7-2 to TRBJ2-5, with 7 bases lining up with TRBD2. Germline CDR1 SGHTA, CDR2 FQGNSA. The CDR3 has 16 residues. The V gene end was trimmed by 5 bases and the J gene end by 5 bases; junction bases not matched to a gene: 14.